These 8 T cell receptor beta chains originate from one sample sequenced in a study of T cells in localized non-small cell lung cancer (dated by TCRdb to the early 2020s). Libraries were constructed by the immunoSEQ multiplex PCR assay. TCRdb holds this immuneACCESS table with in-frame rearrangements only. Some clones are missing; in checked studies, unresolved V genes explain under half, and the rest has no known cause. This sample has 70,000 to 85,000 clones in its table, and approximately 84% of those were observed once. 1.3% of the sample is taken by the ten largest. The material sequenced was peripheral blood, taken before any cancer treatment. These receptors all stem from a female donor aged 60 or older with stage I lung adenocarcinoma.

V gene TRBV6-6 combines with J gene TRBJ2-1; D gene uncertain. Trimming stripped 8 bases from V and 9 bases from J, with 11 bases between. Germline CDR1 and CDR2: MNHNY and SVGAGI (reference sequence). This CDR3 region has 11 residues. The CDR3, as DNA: TGTGCCAGCGCTTGGGCAGGTGAGCAGTTCTTC. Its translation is CASAWAGEQFF.

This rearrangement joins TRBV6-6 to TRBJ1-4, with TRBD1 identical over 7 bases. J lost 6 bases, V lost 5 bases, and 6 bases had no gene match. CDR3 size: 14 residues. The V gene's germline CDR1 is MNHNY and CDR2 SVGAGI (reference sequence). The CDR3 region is CASSRTGFHEKLFF. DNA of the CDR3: TGTGCCAGCAGTCGGACAGGATTTCATGAAAAACTGTTTTTT.

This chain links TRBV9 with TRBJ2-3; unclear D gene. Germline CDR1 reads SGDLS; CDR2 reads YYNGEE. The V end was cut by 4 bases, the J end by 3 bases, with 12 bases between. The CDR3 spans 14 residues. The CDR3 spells CASSSLGLTDTQYF. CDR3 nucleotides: TGTGCCAGCAGCTCCCTTGGTCTAACAGATACGCAGTATTTT.

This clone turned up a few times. CDR3 DNA sequence: TGCAGCGTTGTTACGGGTTTAACTGAAGCTTTCTTT. Protein sequence: CSVVTGLTEAFF. The chain carries TRBV29-1 and TRBJ1-1; the D is unclear. This CDR3 has 12 amino acids. Trimming shortened V by 4 bases and J by 5 bases, and 11 bases separated the two germline ends. CDR1 is SQVTM, CDR2 ANQGSEA, per germline.

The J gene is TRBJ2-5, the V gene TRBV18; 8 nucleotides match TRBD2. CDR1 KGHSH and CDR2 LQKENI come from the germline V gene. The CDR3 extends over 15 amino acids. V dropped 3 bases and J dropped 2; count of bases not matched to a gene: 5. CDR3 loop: CASSPGTSTQETQYF. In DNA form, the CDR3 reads TGTGCCAGCTCACCCGGGACTAGTACTCAAGAGACCCAGTACTTC. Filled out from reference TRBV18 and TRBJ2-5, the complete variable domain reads NAGVMQNPRHLVRRRGQEARLRCSPMKGHSHVYWYRQLPEEGLKFMVYLQKENIIDESGMPKERFSAEFPKEGPSILRIQQVVRGDSAAYFCASSPGTSTQETQYFGPGTRLLVL.

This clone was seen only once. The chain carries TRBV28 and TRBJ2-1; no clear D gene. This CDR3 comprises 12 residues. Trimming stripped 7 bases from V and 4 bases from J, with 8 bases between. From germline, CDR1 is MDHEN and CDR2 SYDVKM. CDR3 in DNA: TGTGCCAGCAAGGGCCCTTACAATGAGCAGTTCTTC. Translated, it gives CASKGPYNEQFF.

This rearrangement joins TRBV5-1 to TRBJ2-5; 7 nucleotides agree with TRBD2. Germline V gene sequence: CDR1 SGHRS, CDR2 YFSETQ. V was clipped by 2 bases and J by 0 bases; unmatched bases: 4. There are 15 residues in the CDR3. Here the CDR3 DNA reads TGCGCCAGCAGCTTTTTCGGGGGGAACCAAGAGACCCAGTACTTC. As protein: CASSFFGGNQETQYF.

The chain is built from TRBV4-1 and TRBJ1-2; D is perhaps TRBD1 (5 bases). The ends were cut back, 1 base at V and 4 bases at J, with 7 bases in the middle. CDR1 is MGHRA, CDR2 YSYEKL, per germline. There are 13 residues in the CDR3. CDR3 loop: CASSQGDSYGYTF. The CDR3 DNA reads TGCGCCAGCAGCCAAGGAGACAGCTATGGCTACACCTTC.